This T cell receptor (beta chain) was recovered during a study of blood T cell repertoires in COVID-19. Sequencing was performed with immunoSEQ multiplex PCR; in TCRdb, only in-frame clones are kept and a portion is missing. In the table there are about 220,000 clones, 82% of which are singletons. The germline gives CDR1 MNHNS, CDR2 SASEGT. Between the trimmed V and J ends, which lost 1 base and 8 bases, there was a span of 12 bases. This CDR3 contains 15 residues. The source is a woman older than 75 with acute or convalescent COVID-19. What was sequenced was peripheral blood. The rearrangement links TRBV6-1 to TRBJ1-6; D is uncertain. DNA for the CDR3: TGTGCCAGCAGTGAAGTGGAAACAGCCTATTCACCCCTCCACTTT. It specifies CASSEVETAYSPLHF.